Listed below are T cell receptor beta chains from one sample, sequenced in a study of cytomegalovirus exposure and HLA in healthy donors. Sequenced by immunoSEQ multiplex PCR; TCRdb stores in-frame clones only, minus some. The table records more than 85,000 clones, 83% of them present only once. The sequencing input was PBMCs. The receptor source for this set is a man aged 18 to 30 in good health and CMV-seronegative. Each CDR3 is given without its conserved first and last residue. A D gene is named only where the DNA matches it firmly.

v_gene	j_gene	d_gene	CDR3aa
TRBV6-5	TRBJ2-1	TRBD1	ASSPTGGKNNEQF
TRBV7-6	TRBJ2-2	TRBD2	ASSLPASGSNTGELF
TRBV18	TRBJ1-1	NA	ASSPGSPNTEAF
TRBV6-6	TRBJ1-3	NA	ASVGTLRAGNTIY
TRBV7-9	TRBJ2-5	NA	ASSQFQETQY
TRBV4-3	TRBJ2-1	TRBD2	ASSQDPSGGYNEQF
TRBV11-3	TRBJ2-2	TRBD2	ASSSWREGNTGELF
TRBV7-2	TRBJ1-5	TRBD1	ASSEGQAYSNQPQH
TRBV28	TRBJ1-5	NA	ASSPGRSNQPQH
TRBV9	TRBJ2-6	TRBD1	ASSFPGQGSGANVLT
TRBV7-3	TRBJ2-3	TRBD2	ASSTGLAGGKVGTDTQY
TRBV18	TRBJ2-2	TRBD1	ASSPPRQGNTGELF
TRBV6-1	TRBJ2-5	NA	ASTVPGSQETQY
TRBV10-1	TRBJ2-1	TRBD2	ASSDRTSGPNEQF
TRBV5-1	TRBJ1-1	NA	ASSLATVNTEAF
TRBV13	TRBJ2-1	TRBD2	ASSSMSGRDEQF
TRBV28	TRBJ2-1	TRBD1	ASQGVNEQF
TRBV5-1	TRBJ2-2	TRBD2	ASSSETSGRPPGELF
TRBV5-4	TRBJ1-4	NA	ASSLERGEKLF
TRBV11-3	TRBJ1-4	NA	ASSSPGAREEKLF
TRBV28	TRBJ1-6	TRBD1	ASSDSTGVNSPLH
TRBV5-4	TRBJ2-3	TRBD2	ASSRGLAGFTDTQY
TRBV7-2	TRBJ1-6	NA	ASSSEVYNSPLH
TRBV4-3	TRBJ1-2	TRBD1	ASSQAGTGFAYGYT
TRBV18	TRBJ1-4	NA	ASSPSATNEKLF
TRBV7-3	TRBJ1-3	TRBD1	ASSYHRDRDGNTIY
TRBV19	TRBJ2-7	TRBD1	ASSSPTGGFSEQY
TRBV28	TRBJ2-2	NA	ASSYLGELF
TRBV5-5	TRBJ1-5	NA	ASSRQNSNQPQH
TRBV6-5	TRBJ2-7	TRBD2	ASNSASGVTYEQY
TRBV18	TRBJ1-1	TRBD1	ASSPRGQSTEAF
TRBV5-6	TRBJ2-2	TRBD1	ASTPRGSTGELF
TRBV18	TRBJ1-5	NA	ASSPSGNQPQH
TRBV6-5	TRBJ1-4	TRBD1	ASRTQGSEKLF
TRBV28	TRBJ1-4	TRBD1	ASTTGQLNEKLF
TRBV30	TRBJ2-1	TRBD2	AWSPSAAGGGEQF
TRBV7-9	TRBJ2-5	NA	ATEQTSRTQY
TRBV9	TRBJ2-7	NA	ASSPTGGSGAYEQY
TRBV4-3	TRBJ2-1	TRBD2	ASSQDSSGRKGNNEQF
TRBV11-2	TRBJ2-7	TRBD2	ASSLDGAGGQYEQY
TRBV15	TRBJ2-4	NA	ATSSSLAKNIQY
TRBV19	TRBJ2-5	TRBD2	ASSRTSSGSWETQY
TRBV19	TRBJ2-7	TRBD1	ATPGQLRSGYEQY
TRBV2	TRBJ2-6	TRBD1	ASSKTGTGDTISGANVLT
TRBV6-6	TRBJ2-7	TRBD2	VGGRAFEQY
TRBV19	TRBJ1-2	NA	ASSPQEVYGYT
TRBV5-4	TRBJ1-2	TRBD1	ASSLGMGQINYGYT
TRBV7-2	TRBJ2-7	TRBD1	ASSAGTVPYEQY
TRBV14	TRBJ1-2	TRBD1	ASSQDHRGELGYT